Listed below are T cell receptor beta chains from one sample, sequenced in a study of regulatory T cells in long-lasting Graves disease. TCRdb passed the multiplex PCR reads through MiXCR, listing each CDR3 protein once. Of over 450,000 distinct CDR3 sequences detected, around 12% appear once; the ten largest clones hold about 8.9%. The sample was also reused in another study, on T cells in Graves' hyperthyroidism and ophthalmopathy.

Sequenced material: peripheral blood mononuclear cells (PBMCs), taken at new diagnosis, from a patient treated with antithyroid drugs. These receptors were obtained from a young woman with Graves disease. Both conserved end residues are part of each CDR3. A D gene is named only where the DNA matches it firmly. The size field is filled for only some rows; it gives once, few, many or a size class.

TGTGCCAGCAGCTTATTCCCAGGGACCTCCTACGAGCAGTACTTC,CASSLFPGTSYEQYF,TRBJ2-7,.,many,TRBV7-3
TGTGCCAGCAGTTCGCGGACTTTCACAGATACGCAGTATTTT,CASSSRTFTDTQYF,TRBJ2-3,.,many,TRBV12-3/TRBV12-4
TGTGCCAGCAAATCCCTAGCGGGAGGGGTTTACAATGAGCAGTTCTTC,CASKSLAGGVYNEQFF,TRBJ2-1,TRBD2,once,TRBV6-1
TGTGCCACCAGTGATACAGCTAATGAAAAACTGTTTTTT,CATSDTANEKLFF,TRBJ1-4,.,few,TRBV24-1
TGTGCCAGCAGCTTAGACACCCTAGCGGGAGGGGTCGGGGAGCTGTTTTTT,CASSLDTLAGGVGELFF,TRBJ2-2,TRBD2,many,TRBV11-2
TGTGCCAGCAGTGAAAGGCTCTCCTACGAGCAGTACTTC,CASSERLSYEQYF,TRBJ2-7,.,many,TRBV2
TGTGCCTGGAGTGACGTGGGGTGGGCTGAAGCTTTCTTT,CAWSDVGWAEAFF,TRBJ1-1,.,many,TRBV30
TGTGCTAGTGGTTTGGGGACTAGCGGGAGCGATGAGCAGTTCTTC,CASGLGTSGSDEQFF,TRBJ2-1,TRBD2,many,TRBV12-5
TGTGCCAGCAGCTTAGGGACTCGAGGCACTTACAATGAGCAGTTCTTC,CASSLGTRGTYNEQFF,TRBJ2-1,.,.,TRBV7-9
TGTGCCATCAGTGAGCCAGGGTCCACAGATACGCAGTATTTT,CAISEPGSTDTQYF,TRBJ2-3,.,many,TRBV10-3
TGTGCCAGCAGTTCCGCGGGGGGGAAGGACACCGGGGAGCTGTTTTTT,CASSSAGGKDTGELFF,TRBJ2-2,TRBD2,many,TRBV6-2/TRBV6-3
TGTGCCAGCTCACCACCTGGACAGGGTAAAGAGACCCAGTACTTC,CASSPPGQGKETQYF,TRBJ2-5,TRBD1,many,TRBV18
TGTGCCAGCAGCTTAGATGGACGCTTAGGGGCTTTCTTT,CASSLDGRLGAFF,TRBJ1-1,.,many,TRBV7-4
TGCGCCAGCAGCCCGACCTTCAACTACGAGCAGTACTTC,CASSPTFNYEQYF,TRBJ2-7,.,many,TRBV4-1
TGCGCCAGCAGCCTCGGGACTAGCGGGAGCAGCTCCTACGAGCAGTACTTC,CASSLGTSGSSSYEQYF,TRBJ2-7,TRBD2,many,TRBV18
TGTGCCAGCGAACCGGGACAGGGAGGCGAGCAGTACTTC,CASEPGQGGEQYF,TRBJ2-7,TRBD1,many,TRBV28
TGTGCCAGCAGTCCTGGGGAGTGGCAGCCCCAGCATTTT,CASSPGEWQPQHF,TRBJ1-5,.,.,TRBV6-2/TRBV6-3
TGTGCCGGACAGAAGAACACCGGGGAGCTGTTTTTT,CAGQKNTGELFF,TRBJ2-2,.,.,TRBV28
TGTGCCAGCAGCTTAGGGACTAGCGGGAGACACTACGAGCAGTACTTC,CASSLGTSGRHYEQYF,TRBJ2-7,TRBD2,many,TRBV11-2
TGTGCCAGCAGTTACTCGGGACAGGACTTAAACTACGAGCAGTACTTC,CASSYSGQDLNYEQYF,TRBJ2-7,TRBD1,many,TRBV6-5
TGTGCCAGCAGTAGAATACAGGGGGCGGATCAGCCCCAGCATTTT,CASSRIQGADQPQHF,TRBJ1-5,TRBD1,many,TRBV2
TGCGCCAGCAGCTTGTATCCGAACACCGGGGAGCTGTTTTTT,CASSLYPNTGELFF,TRBJ2-2,.,many,TRBV5-1
TGTGCCAGCAGCTTTCGTGTCGAGATCACAGATACGCAGTATTTT,CASSFRVEITDTQYF,TRBJ2-3,.,many,TRBV11-3
TGTGCCAGCAGCTTAGCGCTGAGCGGAGTGGAGACCCAGTACTTC,CASSLALSGVETQYF,TRBJ2-5,.,few,TRBV7-9
TGTGCCAGCTCACCGAAGAGTCTTGGTGAGCAGTTCTTC,CASSPKSLGEQFF,TRBJ2-1,.,many,TRBV18
TGTGCCAGCAGCCCTCTAGCGGGAGCGACCGGGGAGCTGTTTTTT,CASSPLAGATGELFF,TRBJ2-2,TRBD2,many,TRBV28